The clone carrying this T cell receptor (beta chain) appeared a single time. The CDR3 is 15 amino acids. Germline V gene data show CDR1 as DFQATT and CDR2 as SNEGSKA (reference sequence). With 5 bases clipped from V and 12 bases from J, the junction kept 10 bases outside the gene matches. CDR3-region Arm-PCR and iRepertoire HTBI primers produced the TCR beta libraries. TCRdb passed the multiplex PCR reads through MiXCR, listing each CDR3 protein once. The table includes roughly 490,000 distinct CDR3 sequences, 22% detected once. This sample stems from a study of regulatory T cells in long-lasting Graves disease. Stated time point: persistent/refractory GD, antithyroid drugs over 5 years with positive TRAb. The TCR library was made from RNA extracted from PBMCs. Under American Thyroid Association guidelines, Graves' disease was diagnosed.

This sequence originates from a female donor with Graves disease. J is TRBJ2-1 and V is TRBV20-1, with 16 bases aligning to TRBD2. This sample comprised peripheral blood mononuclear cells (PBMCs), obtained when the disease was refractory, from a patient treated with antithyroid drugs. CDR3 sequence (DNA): TGCAGTGCTGGGCTGGGGACTAGCGGGAGGGCCTCGCAGTTCTTC. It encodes CSAGLGTSGRASQFF.